Below, 21 T cell receptor beta chains from the same sample are listed, as sequenced in a study of cytomegalovirus exposure and HLA in healthy donors. Sequencing used immunoSEQ multiplex PCR; TCRdb keeps in-frame clones, though not all of them. The table lists some 45,000 clones, about 93% of them singletons. Sequencing was carried out using PBMCs. The receptors shown here come from a man aged 18 to 35 in good health and CMV-seronegative.

J is TRBJ2-3 and V is TRBV7-2; 12 nucleotides line up with TRBD2. The CDR3 runs to 17 residues. The germline CDR1 and CDR2 sequences are SGHTA and FQGNSA. Trimming removed 1 base from V and 4 bases from J; junction bases left unmatched: 6. As DNA, the CDR3 is TGTGCCAGCAGCTTAGAGGGCCTAGCGGGAGGGGCAGATACGCAGTATTTT. This encodes CASSLEGLAGGADTQYF. Using reference TRBV7-2 and TRBJ2-3 for the parts outside the CDR3, the full variable domain is GAGVSQSPSNKVTEKGKDVELRCDPISGHTALYWYRQSLGQGLEFLIYFQGNSAPDKSGLPSDRFSAERTGGSVSTLTIQRTQQEDSAVYLCASSLEGLAGGADTQYFGPGTRLTVL.

The CDR3 is CASRGGGTGGYTF. The CDR3 DNA reads as TGTGCCAGCAGGGGAGGGGGGACCGGTGGCTACACCTTC. The J gene is TRBJ1-2, the V gene TRBV5-4; D is possibly TRBD1 (6 bases). V lost 5 bases and J lost 7, with 15 bases in between. CDR1 is SGHNT and CDR2 is YYREEE in the germline V gene (reference sequence). The length of the CDR3 is 13 residues. Based on the CDR3 plus reference TRBV5-4 and TRBJ1-2, the full variable domain is ETGVTQSPTHLIKTRGQQVTLRCSSQSGHNTVSWYQQALGQGPQFIFQYYREEENGRGNFPPRFSGLQFPNYSSELNVNALELDDSALYLCASRGGGTGGYTFGSGTRLTVV.

The chain links TRBV19 to TRBJ1-5; D unresolved. Between the trimmed V and J ends, which lost 0 bases and 7 bases, there was a span of 10 bases. The germline V gene encodes CDR1 LNHDA and CDR2 SQIVND (reference sequence). The CDR3 is 14 residues long. For the CDR3, the DNA is TGTGCCAGTAGTATAGACGAAAGCGGCCAGCCCCAGCATTTT. Translation: CASSIDESGQPQHF. Looking up the rest from reference TRBV19 and TRBJ1-5 gives the full variable domain: DGGITQSPKYLFRKEGQNVTLSCEQNLNHDAMYWYRQDPGQGLRLIYYSQIVNDFQKGDIAEGYSVSREKKESFPLTVTSAQKNPTAFYLCASSIDESGQPQHFGDGTRLSIL.

The genes are TRBV2 and TRBJ2-3; D perhaps matches TRBD1 (6 bases). The CDR3 totals 13 residues. The germline V gene has CDR1 SNHLY and CDR2 FYNNEI. The V gene lost 7 bases and the J gene lost 1 base, with 9 bases spanning the gap. The CDR3 coding sequence is TGTGCCAGCATCCCAGGGGGCACAGATACGCAGTATTTT. Translated, it gives CASIPGGTDTQYF.

This chain connects TRBV29-1 to TRBJ1-1; D is perhaps TRBD1 (6 bases). Germline-derived CDR1 and CDR2 are SQVTM and ANQGSEA. Trimming took off 8 bases at V and 5 bases at J, with 18 bases between the two ends. This CDR3 is built from 13 residues. CDR3 amino acids: CSTWDTGGTEAFF. In nucleotides, the CDR3 is TGCAGCACGTGGGACACCGGGGGGACTGAAGCTTTCTTT. Looking up the rest from reference TRBV29-1 and TRBJ1-1 gives the full variable domain: SAVISQKPSRDICQRGTSLTIQCQVDSQVTMMFWYRQQPGQSLTLIATANQGSEATYESGFVIDKFPISRPNLTFSTLTVSNMSPEDSSIYLCSTWDTGGTEAFFGQGTRLTVV.

This chain links TRBV10-3 with TRBJ1-2, with 9 nucleotides matching TRBD1. The ends lost 3 bases at V and 4 bases at J; junction bases unmatched: 3. The germline V gene encodes CDR1 ENHRY and CDR2 SYGVKD. CDR3 length: 14 amino acids. The CDR3 DNA is TGTGCCATCAGTGAACGGGACAGGGCCTATGGCTACACCTTC. Translated, it gives CAISERDRAYGYTF.

This clone came up once. V gene TRBV5-4 combines with J gene TRBJ2-7, with 12 bases matching TRBD1. The CDR3 runs 15 residues. Trimming cost V 3 bases and J 2 bases; bases outside gene matches: 3. Germline V gives CDR1 SGHNT, CDR2 YYREEE (reference sequence). CDR3 sequence: CASSSGTGGAYEQYF. CDR3 DNA sequence: TGTGCCAGCAGCTCCGGGACAGGGGGCGCCTACGAGCAGTACTTC.

This clone has just one count. The rearrangement links TRBV9 to TRBJ2-6; no clear D gene. The CDR3 is 14 residues long. V was trimmed by 1 base and J by 1 base, leaving 3 bases between them. Germline V gene lookup returns CDR1 SGDLS and CDR2 YYNGEE. DNA of the CDR3: TGTGCCAGCAGCGTATCGTCTGGGGCCAACGTCCTGACTTTC. It codes for CASSVSSGANVLTF.

The chain carries TRBV5-4 and TRBJ2-3; TRBD1 might be the D (6 bases). This CDR3 is 15 amino acids long. V lost 0 bases and J 0 bases, leaving 8 bases between the germline ends. From germline, CDR1 is SGHNT and CDR2 YYREEE (reference sequence). The CDR3 bases are TGTGCCAGCAGCTTGGAGGGACATAGCACAGATACGCAGTATTTT. Protein sequence: CASSLEGHSTDTQYF.

This chain connects TRBV9 to TRBJ2-5; 8 nucleotides match TRBD2. The V segment lost 4 bases and the J segment 7 bases; nucleotides outside the gene matches: 12. The germline CDR1 and CDR2 sequences are SGDLS and YYNGEE. This CDR3 region has 15 residues. CDR3 sequence: CASSPQAGARGTQYF. The CDR3 nucleotides are TGTGCCAGCAGCCCCCAAGCGGGGGCCCGGGGGACCCAGTACTTC.

CDR3 nucleotide sequence: TGTGCCAGCAGTGTGTCTAGCGGGAGGACAGAAGAGCAGTTCTTC. This gives the protein CASSVSSGRTEEQFF. The V call is TRBV6-1, the J call TRBJ2-1; TRBD2 aligns across 11 bases. CDR1 and CDR2 (germline): MNHNS, SASEGT. V dropped 4 bases and J dropped 10; count of bases not matched to a gene: 9. This CDR3 is 15 amino acids long.

The gene calls are TRBV28 and TRBJ2-7; 8 bases map to TRBD1. This CDR3 has 14 amino acids. V lost 6 bases, J lost 4 bases, and 8 bases stayed unmatched. Per germline, CDR1 MDHEN and CDR2 SYDVKM. The CDR3 nucleotides read TGTGCCAGCAGGTCCGGGACAGGAGTATACGAGCAGTACTTC. Residues: CASRSGTGVYEQYF.

This clone was picked up a small number of times. The chain has TRBV5-8 and TRBJ2-5; TRBD1 agrees at 8 bases. The V segment lost 2 bases and the J segment 3 bases; nucleotides outside the gene matches: 6. The CDR3 is 15 residues long. Germline-derived CDR1 and CDR2 are SGHTS and YDEGEE. CDR3 bases: TGTGCCAGCAGCTTAGGCACAGGGGGGAAAGAGACCCAGTACTTC. Its translation: CASSLGTGGKETQYF.

This rearrangement joins TRBV19 to TRBJ2-2; D perhaps matches TRBD1 (5 bases). Germline V gives CDR1 LNHDA, CDR2 SQIVND (reference sequence). This CDR3 is built from 15 residues. The V gene lost 5 bases and the J gene lost 3 bases, with 13 bases spanning the gap. The CDR3 DNA is TGTGCCAGTAGTTCAAAGGGGTGGGACACCGGGGAGCTGTTTTTT. This sequence encodes CASSSKGWDTGELFF. The whole variable domain, filled in from reference TRBV19 and TRBJ2-2, reads DGGITQSPKYLFRKEGQNVTLSCEQNLNHDAMYWYRQDPGQGLRLIYYSQIVNDFQKGDIAEGYSVSREKKESFPLTVTSAQKNPTAFYLCASSSKGWDTGELFFGEGSRLTVL.

This chain links TRBV4-1 with TRBJ2-7; weak D call: TRBD2 (6 bases). The CDR3 covers 15 residues. Germline V lookup: CDR1 MGHRA, CDR2 YSYEKL. The V end lost 4 bases, the J end lost 2 bases, and 15 bases lay between the germline ends. The CDR3: CASSRDSTTTYEQYF. CDR3 nucleotides: TGCGCCAGCAGCCGGGACTCGACGACTACCTACGAGCAGTACTTC.

This chain connects TRBV5-4 to TRBJ1-1; TRBD1 agrees at 7 bases. V shed 4 bases, J shed 1 base, and the junction held 7 bases outside the gene matches. Germline V gene sequence: CDR1 SGHNT, CDR2 YYREEE (reference sequence). The CDR3 loop spans 15 amino acids. CDR3 sequence (DNA): TGTGCCAGCAGCCAGACAGGGCCTCCGAACACTGAAGCTTTCTTT. This translates into CASSQTGPPNTEAFF.

The rearrangement links TRBV5-4 to TRBJ2-3, with D perhaps TRBD2 (6 bases). There are 16 residues in the CDR3. Germline V CDR1 and CDR2: SGHNT, YYREEE (reference sequence). The V gene lost 3 bases and the J gene lost 1 base, with 15 bases spanning the gap. The CDR3, as DNA: TGTGCCAGCAGCTCCGGGAATCCTAGCGGCACAGATACGCAGTATTTT. It codes for CASSSGNPSGTDTQYF.

This clone came up once. This chain links TRBV19 with TRBJ2-1, with D possibly matching TRBD2 (6 bases). Germline V gene lookup returns CDR1 LNHDA and CDR2 SQIVND (reference sequence). CDR3 length: 15 residues. V lost 4 bases and J 7 bases, leaving 17 bases between the germline ends. CDR3 protein: CASSTTASDWNEQFF. CDR3 DNA sequence: TGTGCCAGTAGTACAACGGCTAGCGACTGGAATGAGCAGTTCTTC.

This chain uses TRBV11-2 with TRBJ1-1; D possibly corresponds to TRBD1 (6 bases). V gave up 5 bases and J gave up 1 base, with 14 bases separating them. CDR3 length: 15 amino acids. Germline values: CDR1 SGHAT, CDR2 FQNNGV. The CDR3 loop is CASSDRPGKNTEAFF. CDR3 DNA sequence: TGTGCCAGCAGCGACAGGCCAGGAAAGAACACTGAAGCTTTCTTT.

The J gene is TRBJ1-5, the V gene TRBV9, with 7 bases aligning to TRBD1. V lost 5 bases to trimming and J lost 0 bases; unmatched junction nucleotides: 17. CDR1 is SGDLS and CDR2 is YYNGEE in the germline V gene. This CDR3 is built from 19 residues. The chain's CDR3 is CASRPKRGQSWISNQPQHF. The CDR3, as DNA: TGTGCCAGCAGGCCTAAACGGGGACAGTCTTGGATTAGCAATCAGCCCCAGCATTTT.

This clone was seen a single time. The chain employs TRBV5-4 and TRBJ2-7, with TRBD2 matching over 7 bases. Germline values: CDR1 SGHNT, CDR2 YYREEE (reference sequence). This CDR3 has 15 amino acids. Trimming cost V 3 bases and J 5 bases; bases outside gene matches: 11. DNA for the CDR3: TGTGCCAGCAGCTCTATAATGGCGGGAGACAACGAGCAGTACTTC. Amino acids: CASSSIMAGDNEQYF.